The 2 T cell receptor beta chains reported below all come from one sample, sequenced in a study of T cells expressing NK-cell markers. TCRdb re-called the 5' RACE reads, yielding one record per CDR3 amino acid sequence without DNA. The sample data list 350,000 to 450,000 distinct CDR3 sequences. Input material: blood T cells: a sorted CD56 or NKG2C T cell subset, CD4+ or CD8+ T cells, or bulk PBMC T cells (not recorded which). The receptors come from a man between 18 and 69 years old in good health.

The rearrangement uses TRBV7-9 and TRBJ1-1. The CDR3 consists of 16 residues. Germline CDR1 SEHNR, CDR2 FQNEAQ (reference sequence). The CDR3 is CASSWIPGTAKTEAFF.

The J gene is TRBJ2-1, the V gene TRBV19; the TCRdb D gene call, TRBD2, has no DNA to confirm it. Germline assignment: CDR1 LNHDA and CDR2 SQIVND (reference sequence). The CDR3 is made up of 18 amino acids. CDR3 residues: CASSSLTSGEALGNEQFF.